This T cell receptor beta chain originates from a study of beta chain features in type 1 diabetes. Stem cell-like memory, regulatory, central memory and naive CD4+ cells were sorted via CD45RO/CCR7/CD25/CD127/CD95/CD27. This clone has only a few counts. Its target is unknown. The CDR3 spans 14 residues. V lost 0 bases and J lost 5; bases outside the gene matches: 4. CDR1 and CDR2 from the germline V gene are ENHRY and SYGVKD. Study-level findings and limits: A potential influence of HLA type upon TCRB rearrangement remained unresolved herein. Patients with type 1 diabetes showed fewer VDJ junction insertions and more deletions. Shortening that was moderate but significant affected the TCRB CDR3s of Type 1 diabetes patients in all four CD4+ subsets. A closer apparent resemblance between naive, central memory and Treg TCRB repertoires was seen in patients than in healthy donors.

Isolated RNA was reverse transcribed in full, so expressed TCRB transcripts were sequenced. TCRdb's copy holds only in-frame clones and misses some; the assay was immunoSEQ multiplex PCR. This sample yields 95,000 to 150,000 clones, of which around 15% are seen a single time; roughly 2.5% belongs to the top ten. This sequence joins TRBV10-3 and TRBJ2-7; 7 positions match TRBD1. This TCR came from a man in his thirties or forties with type 1 diabetes. The specimen was central memory CD4+ T cells from blood. DNA of the CDR3: TGTGCCATCAGTGAGTCCGACAGGGTCCACGAGCAGTACTTC. Translation gives CAISESDRVHEQYF.